This T cell receptor beta chain is from a study of blood T cell repertoires in COVID-19. Study overall: Collection of acute and convalescent COVID-19 samples took place in the United States, Italy and Spain.

Clones were sequenced by immunoSEQ multiplex PCR, and TCRdb holds only the in-frame ones, with some missing. The sample lists more than 300,000 clones; roughly 92% were seen once. CDR3 length equals 14 residues. From germline, CDR1 is SEHNR and CDR2 FQNEAQ (reference sequence). V was clipped by 5 bases and J by 9 bases; unmatched bases: 6. This clonotype was sampled from a woman aged 40-49 years who had been exposed to COVID-19. Sequencing was performed on PBMCs or T cells enriched from blood (not recorded which). The genes are TRBV7-9 and TRBJ2-1, with TRBD2 matching over 11 bases. The CDR3 is CASSLSGGAGEQFF. The CDR3 nucleotides read TGTGCCAGCAGCCTTAGCGGGGGGGCTGGTGAGCAGTTCTTC.